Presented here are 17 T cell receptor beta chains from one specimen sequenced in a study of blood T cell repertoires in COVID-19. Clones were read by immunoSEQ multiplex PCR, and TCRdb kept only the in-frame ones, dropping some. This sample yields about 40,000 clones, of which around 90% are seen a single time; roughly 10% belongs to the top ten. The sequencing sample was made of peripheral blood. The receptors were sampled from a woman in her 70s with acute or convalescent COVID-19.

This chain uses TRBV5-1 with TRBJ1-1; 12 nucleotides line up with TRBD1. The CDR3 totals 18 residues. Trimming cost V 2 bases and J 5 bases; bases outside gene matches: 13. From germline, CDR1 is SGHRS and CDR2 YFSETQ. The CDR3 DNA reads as TGCGCCAGCAGCTTTGGCGGGGGACAGGGGGCGTGGGAAACTGAAGCTTTCTTT. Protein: CASSFGGGQGAWETEAFF.

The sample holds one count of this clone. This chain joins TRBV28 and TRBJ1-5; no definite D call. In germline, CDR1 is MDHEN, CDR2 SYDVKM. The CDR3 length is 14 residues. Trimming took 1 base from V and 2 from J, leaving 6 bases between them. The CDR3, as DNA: TGTGCCAGCAGTTTATTCGTAGGCAATCAGCCCCAGCATTTT. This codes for CASSLFVGNQPQHF.

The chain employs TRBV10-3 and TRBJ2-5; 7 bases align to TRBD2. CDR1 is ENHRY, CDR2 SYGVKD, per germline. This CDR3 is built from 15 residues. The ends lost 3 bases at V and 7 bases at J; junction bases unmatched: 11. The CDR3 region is CAISDGWGGDGTQYF. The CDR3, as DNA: TGTGCCATCAGTGACGGTTGGGGGGGGGACGGGACCCAGTACTTC.

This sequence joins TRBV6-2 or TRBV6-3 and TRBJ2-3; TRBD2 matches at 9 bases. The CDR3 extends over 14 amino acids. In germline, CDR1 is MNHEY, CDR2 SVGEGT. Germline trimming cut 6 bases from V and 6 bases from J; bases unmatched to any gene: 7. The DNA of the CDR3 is TGTGCCAGCAGACCTAGCGGGGCCCTCGATACGCAGTATTTT. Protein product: CASRPSGALDTQYF.

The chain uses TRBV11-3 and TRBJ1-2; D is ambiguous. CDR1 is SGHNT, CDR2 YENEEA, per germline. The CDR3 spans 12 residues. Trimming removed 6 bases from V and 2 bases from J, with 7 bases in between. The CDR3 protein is CASRGANYGYTF. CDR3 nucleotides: TGTGCCAGCAGGGGCGCGAACTATGGCTACACCTTC.

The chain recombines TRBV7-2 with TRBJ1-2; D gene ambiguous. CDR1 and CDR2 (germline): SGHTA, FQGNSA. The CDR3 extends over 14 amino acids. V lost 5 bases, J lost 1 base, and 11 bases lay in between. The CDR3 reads CASSEAPINYGYTF. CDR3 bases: TGTGCCAGCAGCGAGGCACCCATTAACTATGGCTACACCTTC.

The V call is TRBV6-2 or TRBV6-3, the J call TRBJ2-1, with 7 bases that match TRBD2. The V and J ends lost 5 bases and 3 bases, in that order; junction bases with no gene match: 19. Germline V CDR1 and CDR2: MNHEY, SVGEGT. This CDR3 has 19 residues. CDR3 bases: TGTGCCAGCAGTCGTATTAGACCGGGACTAATATCGATCTACAATGAGCAGTTCTTC. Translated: CASSRIRPGLISIYNEQFF.

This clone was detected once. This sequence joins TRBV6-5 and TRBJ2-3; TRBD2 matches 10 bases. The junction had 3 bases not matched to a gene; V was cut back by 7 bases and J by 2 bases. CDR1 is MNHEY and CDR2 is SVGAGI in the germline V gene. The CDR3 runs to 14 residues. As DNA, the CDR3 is TGTGCCAGCAAGCGGGAGGGCCTCACAGATACGCAGTATTTT. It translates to CASKREGLTDTQYF.

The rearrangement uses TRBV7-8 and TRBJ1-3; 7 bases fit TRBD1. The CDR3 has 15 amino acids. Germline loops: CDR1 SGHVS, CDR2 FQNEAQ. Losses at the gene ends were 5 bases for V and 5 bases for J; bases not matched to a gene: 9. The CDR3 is CASSREEGARNTIYF. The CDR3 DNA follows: TGTGCCAGCAGCCGCGAGGAGGGGGCAAGAAACACCATATATTTT.

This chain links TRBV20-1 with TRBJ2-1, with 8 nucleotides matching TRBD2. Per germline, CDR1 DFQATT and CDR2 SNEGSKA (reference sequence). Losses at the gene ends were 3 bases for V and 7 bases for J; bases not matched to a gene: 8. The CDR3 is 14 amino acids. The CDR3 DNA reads TGCAGTGCTAGTAGCGGGGTTGGCTTTAATGAGCAGTTCTTC. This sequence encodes CSASSGVGFNEQFF.

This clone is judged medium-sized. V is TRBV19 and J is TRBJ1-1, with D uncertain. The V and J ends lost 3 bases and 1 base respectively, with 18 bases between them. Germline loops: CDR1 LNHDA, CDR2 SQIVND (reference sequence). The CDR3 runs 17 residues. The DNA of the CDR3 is TGTGCCAGTAGTATCCCCGGGTCCGGCTTGGGGAACACTGAAGCTTTCTTT. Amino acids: CASSIPGSGLGNTEAFF.

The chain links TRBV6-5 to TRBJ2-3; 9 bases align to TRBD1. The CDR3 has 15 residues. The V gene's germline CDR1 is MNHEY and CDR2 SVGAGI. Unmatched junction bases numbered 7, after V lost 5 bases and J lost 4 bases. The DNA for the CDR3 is TGTGCCAGCAGTACCCGGGACAGGGAGTCAGATACGCAGTATTTT. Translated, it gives CASSTRDRESDTQYF.

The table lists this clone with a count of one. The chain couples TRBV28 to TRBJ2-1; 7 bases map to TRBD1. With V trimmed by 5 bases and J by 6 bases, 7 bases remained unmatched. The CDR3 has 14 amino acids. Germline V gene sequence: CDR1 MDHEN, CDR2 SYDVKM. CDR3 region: CASSPGGMVNEQFF. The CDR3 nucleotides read TGTGCCAGCAGTCCAGGGGGAATGGTCAATGAGCAGTTCTTC.

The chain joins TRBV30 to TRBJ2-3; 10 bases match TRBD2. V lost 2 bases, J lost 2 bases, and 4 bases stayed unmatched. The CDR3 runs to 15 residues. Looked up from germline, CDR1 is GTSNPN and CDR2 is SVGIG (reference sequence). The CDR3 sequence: CAWSPGLAVTDTQYF. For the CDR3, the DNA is TGTGCCTGGAGTCCCGGACTAGCGGTCACAGATACGCAGTATTTT.

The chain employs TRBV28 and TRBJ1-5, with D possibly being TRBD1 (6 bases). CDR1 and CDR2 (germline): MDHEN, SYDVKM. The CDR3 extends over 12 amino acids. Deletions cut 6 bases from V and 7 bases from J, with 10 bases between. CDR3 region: CASRQGSQPQHF. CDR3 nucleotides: TGTGCCAGCAGACAGGGTTCGCAGCCCCAGCATTTT.

Here the CDR3 DNA reads TGTGCCAGCAGTGACTCCTTTAGCGGGGGGAATGGTAATGAGCAGTTCTTC. It translates to CASSDSFSGGNGNEQFF. The chain combines TRBV25-1 with TRBJ2-1, with 10 bases that match TRBD2. With V trimmed by 3 bases and J by 7 bases, 12 bases remained unmatched. CDR3 size: 17 residues. Per the germline V gene, CDR1 is MGHDK and CDR2 is SYGVNS.

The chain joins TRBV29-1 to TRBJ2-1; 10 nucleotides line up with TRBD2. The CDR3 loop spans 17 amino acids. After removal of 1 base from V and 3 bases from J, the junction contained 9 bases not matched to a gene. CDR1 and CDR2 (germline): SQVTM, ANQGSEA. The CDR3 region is CSVEGSVPSGGYNEQFF. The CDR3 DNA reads TGCAGCGTTGAAGGGTCCGTGCCTAGCGGGGGCTACAATGAGCAGTTCTTC.